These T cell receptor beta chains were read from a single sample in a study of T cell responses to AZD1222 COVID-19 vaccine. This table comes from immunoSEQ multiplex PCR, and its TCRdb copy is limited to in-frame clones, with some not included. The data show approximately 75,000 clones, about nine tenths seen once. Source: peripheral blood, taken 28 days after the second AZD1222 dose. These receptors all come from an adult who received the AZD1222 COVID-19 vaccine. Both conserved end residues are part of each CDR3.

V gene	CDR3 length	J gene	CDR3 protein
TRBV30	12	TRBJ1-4	CAWSGRDDKLFF
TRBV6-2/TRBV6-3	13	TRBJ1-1	CASSYLGAPEAFF
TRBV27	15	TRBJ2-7	CASSLRRGDFYEQYF
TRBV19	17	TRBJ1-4	CASSAPPGAQRNEKLFF
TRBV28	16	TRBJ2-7	CASSFRPGQGGYEQYF
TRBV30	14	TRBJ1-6	CAWSVRASNSPLHF
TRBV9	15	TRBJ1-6	CASSVVAGSGSPLHF
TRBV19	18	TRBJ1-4	CASSTIAAGGGGDEKLFF
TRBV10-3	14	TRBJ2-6	CAISDSSGANVLTF
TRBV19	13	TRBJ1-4	CASREGVNEKLFF
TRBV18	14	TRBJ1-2	CASSPQDRANGYTF
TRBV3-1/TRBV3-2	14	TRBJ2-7	CASSQMQSSGEQYF
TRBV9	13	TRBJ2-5	CASSVGPKETQYF
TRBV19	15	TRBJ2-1	CASMVGVGSYNEQFF
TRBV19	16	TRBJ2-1	CASSIGSYRGFDEQFF
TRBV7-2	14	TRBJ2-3	CASSLDGFQDTQYF
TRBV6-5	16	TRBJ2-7	CASSSPARTGAYEQYF
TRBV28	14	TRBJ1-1	CASSSQGKNTEAFF
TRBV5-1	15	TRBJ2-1	CASRNTGTSYNEQFF
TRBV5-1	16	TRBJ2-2	CASSLFGTENTGELFF
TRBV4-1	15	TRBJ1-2	CASRHPSRNPYGYTF
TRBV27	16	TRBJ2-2	CASSLSGGGSTGELFF
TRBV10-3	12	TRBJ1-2	CAIRQGDYGYTF
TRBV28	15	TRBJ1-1	CASRPTGQGDTEAFF
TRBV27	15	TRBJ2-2	CASSPSHANTGELFF
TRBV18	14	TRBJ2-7	CASSVPGTSYEQYF
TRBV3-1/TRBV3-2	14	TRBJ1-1	CASSQPGTATEAFF